The 28 T cell receptor beta chains below all came from one sample that was sequenced in a study of blood T cells in healthy people across ages. Combining a sample-barcoded 5' primer with a J-beta primer mix, a second PCR ran for roughly 7 to 11 cycles. TCRdb reanalysed the 5' RACE reads using MiXCR and keeps one entry per CDR3 protein. The data contain 1.5 million to 2 million distinct CDR3 sequences, about 30% of them singletons. Sample: blood. The receptors originated from a woman in her twenties or thirties in good health.

This clonotype was counted a single time. The V and J genes are TRBV20-1 and TRBJ2-3; TRBD2 might be the D (6 bases). This CDR3 has 15 amino acids. Germline values: CDR1 DFQATT, CDR2 SNEGSKA (reference sequence). Trimming took off 1 base at V and 5 bases at J, with 16 bases between the two ends. The CDR3 coding sequence is TGCAGTGCTAGAGGCGCCGGAGGGTCGGTAGATACGCAGTATTTT. Translation gives CSARGAGGSVDTQYF.

Only a few counts were recorded for this clonotype. J is TRBJ2-1 and V is TRBV2; TRBD2 agrees at 8 bases. V lost 10 bases and J lost 9; bases outside the gene matches: 8. The CDR3 spans 12 residues. CDR1 SNHLY and CDR2 FYNNEI come from the germline V gene. As DNA, the CDR3 is TGTGCCACGAAGCGGGAGAGGGGTGAGCAGTTCTTC. Translation: CATKRERGEQFF.

The chain's CDR3 is CASSYLAGGCYEQYF. For the CDR3, the DNA is TGCGCCAGCAGCTACCTAGCGGGGGGGTGCTACGAGCAGTACTTC. The V call is TRBV4-1, the J call TRBJ2-7, with 12 nucleotides matching TRBD2. Germline-derived CDR1 and CDR2 are MGHRA and YSYEKL. V was clipped by 5 bases and J by 3 bases; unmatched bases: 5. This CDR3 has 15 residues.

The chain couples TRBV19 to TRBJ2-5; no firm D call. Between the trimmed V and J ends, which lost 3 bases and 2 bases, there was a span of 7 bases. The CDR3 loop spans 13 amino acids. CDR1 is LNHDA and CDR2 is SQIVND in the germline V gene (reference sequence). The CDR3 sequence: CASSIDVQETQYF. CDR3 nucleotides: TGTGCCAGTAGTATCGATGTTCAAGAGACCCAGTACTTC.

In regard to this clonotype: A read error may explain this, as a much larger clone is one base away. V usage is TRBV29-1 and J usage is TRBJ2-5; no clear D. Deletions cut 7 bases from V and 5 bases from J, with 8 bases between. This CDR3 has 10 amino acids. Germline assignment: CDR1 SQVTM and CDR2 ANQGSEA. The chain's CDR3 is CSAAFETQYF. The CDR3 DNA reads TGCAGCGCTGCGTTCGAGACCCAGTACTTC.

Only a few counts were recorded for this clonotype. J is TRBJ1-1 and V is TRBV7-3; perhaps TRBD1 as D (6 bases). The germline CDR1 and CDR2 sequences are SGHTA and FQGTGA. V was clipped by 2 bases and J by 7 bases, with 8 bases between them. The CDR3 has 12 residues. CDR3 in DNA: TGTGCCAGCAGCTTACAGGGGTTTGAAGCTTTCTTT. This translates into CASSLQGFEAFF.

This clonotype turned up a few times. The rearrangement links TRBV12-3 or TRBV12-4 to TRBJ1-1; 7 bases line up with TRBD1. The CDR3 consists of 16 residues. V was clipped by 2 bases and J by 0 bases; unmatched bases: 6. The CDR3 DNA reads TGTGCCAGCAGTTTATGGGCAGGGGGGGTGAACACTGAAGCTTTCTTT. This codes for CASSLWAGGVNTEAFF.

This chain uses TRBV24-1 with TRBJ2-5; no clear D gene. The V gene lost 4 bases and the J gene lost 0 bases, with 11 bases spanning the gap. The CDR3 has 15 residues. CDR1 and CDR2 from the germline V gene are KGHDR and SFDVKD. The CDR3 protein is CATSDPAEYQETQYF. The CDR3 nucleotides read TGTGCCACCAGTGACCCAGCAGAGTACCAAGAGACCCAGTACTTC.

As for this clonotype: One base away lies a much larger clone, so this may be a sequencing read error. The V and J genes are TRBV7-8 and TRBJ2-1, with 8 bases that match TRBD2. There are 16 residues in the CDR3. V lost 1 base, J lost 10 bases, and 12 bases stayed unmatched. CDR1 SGHVS and CDR2 FQNEAQ come from the germline V gene. The CDR3 reads CASSLGAGGRAYEQFF. As DNA, the CDR3 is TGTGCCAGCAGCTTAGGGGCGGGAGGCAGGGCCTACGAGCAGTTCTTC.

This clonotype was found many times. The rearrangement uses TRBV12-3 or TRBV12-4 and TRBJ2-3, with D unclear. Trimming cost V 8 bases and J 3 bases, with 12 bases left between them. This CDR3 region has 13 residues. CDR3 loop: CASSPDRTDTQYF. The CDR3 DNA sequence: TGTGCCAGCTCACCCGATCGTACAGATACGCAGTATTTT.

This rearrangement joins TRBV5-1 to TRBJ2-1; D not resolved. The length of the CDR3 is 16 residues. Germline lookup yields CDR1 SGHRS and CDR2 YFSETQ. V gave up 1 base and J gave up 0 bases, with 11 bases separating them. The CDR3 loop reads CASSLFIPSSYNEQFF. The CDR3 DNA is TGCGCCAGCAGCTTGTTCATCCCGAGCTCCTACAATGAGCAGTTCTTC.

As to this clonotype: A much larger clone lies a single base off, so this may be a read error. The chain uses TRBV29-1 and TRBJ2-1; no clear D gene. This CDR3 is built from 12 residues. V lost 7 bases and J 3 bases, leaving 10 bases between the germline ends. The germline CDR1 and CDR2 sequences are SQVTM and ANQGSEA. The CDR3 coding sequence is TGCAGCGGTGTTAGGGACTACAATGAGCAGTTCTTC. Encoded protein: CSGVRDYNEQFF.

The genes are TRBV20-1 and TRBJ1-5; weak D call: TRBD1 (6 bases). Germline values: CDR1 DFQATT, CDR2 SNEGSKA (reference sequence). This CDR3 comprises 17 residues. Trimming left V 1 base short and J 2 bases short, with 18 bases between. The CDR3 DNA reads as TGCAGTGCTAGAGTCACTACCACAGGGTCCGGCAATCAGCCCCAGCATTTT. Amino acids: CSARVTTTGSGNQPQHF.

In its sample, this clonotype was seen a few times. The chain employs TRBV14 and TRBJ2-5; 8 nucleotides match TRBD1. The germline V gene encodes CDR1 SGHDN and CDR2 FVKESK. CDR3 size: 15 residues. V lost 0 bases, J lost 5 bases, and 5 bases stayed unmatched. CDR3 region: CASSQDQGAGETQYF. In nucleotides, the CDR3 is TGTGCCAGCAGCCAAGATCAGGGGGCGGGTGAGACCCAGTACTTC.

The V and J genes are TRBV6-6 and TRBJ2-3; 12 bases agree with TRBD2. Trimming removed 2 bases from V and 3 bases from J; junction bases left unmatched: 3. CDR1 and CDR2 (germline): MNHNY, SVGAGI (reference sequence). The CDR3 length is 16 residues. The CDR3 sequence: CASSYLAGGQTDTQYF. CDR3 sequence (DNA): TGTGCCAGCAGTTACCTAGCGGGGGGGCAAACAGATACGCAGTATTTT.

CDR3 protein: CSARDWEKGNEQYF. CDR3 DNA: TGCAGTGCTAGAGATTGGGAAAAGGGCAATGAGCAGTACTTC. This sequence joins TRBV20-1 and TRBJ2-7; no clear D. The CDR3 is 14 amino acids. Trimming pared 0 bases from V and 7 bases from J, leaving 16 bases between. CDR1 and CDR2 (germline): DFQATT, SNEGSKA (reference sequence).

CDR3 nucleotides: TGTGCCAGCAGTTTTCGGTGGAGCACAGATACGCAGTATTTT. Protein sequence: CASSFRWSTDTQYF. The rearrangement links TRBV12-3 or TRBV12-4 to TRBJ2-3, with D uncertain. This CDR3 is 14 amino acids long. Trimming pared 3 bases from V and 0 bases from J, leaving 7 bases between.

The J gene is TRBJ2-4, the V gene TRBV4-1, with 12 bases matching TRBD2. The J call could be wrong; TRBJ2-7 is a better fit for the DNA end. Germline CDR1 is MGHRA and CDR2 is YSYEKL. The CDR3 runs to 20 residues. The CDR3, as DNA: TGCGCCAGCAGCCAAATACTAAGACTAGCGGGAGCCCCAGTCCCCTACGAGCAGTACTTC. The encoded protein is CASSQILRLAGAPVPYEQYF.

On this clonotype: Mismatch with germline at one junction end may stem from a read error. The rearrangement joins TRBV4-2 to TRBJ2-5; no clear D. The CDR3 totals 15 residues. Germline V gene data show CDR1 as LGHNA and CDR2 as YNFKEQ. The CDR3 DNA is TGTGCCAGCAGCCAAGTCACGACAAACCAAGAGGCCCAGTACTTC. Translation: CASSQVTTNQEAQYF.

J is TRBJ1-2 and V is TRBV5-1, with D possibly being TRBD1 (6 bases). The CDR3 is 14 residues long. Trimming took off 0 bases at V and 5 bases at J, with 11 bases between the two ends. Germline V gene lookup returns CDR1 SGHRS and CDR2 YFSETQ. CDR3 bases: TGCGCCAGCAGCTTGGATCAGGGGTGGTATGGCTACACCTTC. This encodes CASSLDQGWYGYTF.

This clonotype was seen more than once but under ten times. This sequence joins TRBV7-2 and TRBJ2-1, with 11 bases lining up with TRBD2. CDR3 length equals 14 residues. With 3 bases clipped from V and 8 bases from J, the junction kept 3 bases outside the gene matches. From germline, CDR1 is SGHTA and CDR2 FQGNSA. This chain's CDR3 is CASSLLAGGDEQFF. CDR3 sequence (DNA): TGTGCCAGCAGCTTGTTAGCGGGAGGGGATGAGCAGTTCTTC.

The table lists this clonotype with a few counts. The rearrangement uses TRBV11-2 and TRBJ2-5; D uncertain. The length of the CDR3 is 14 residues. Germline V lookup: CDR1 SGHAT, CDR2 FQNNGV. Trimming removed 3 bases from V and 7 bases from J, with 15 bases in between. The CDR3 protein is CASSFSDGGRTQYF. CDR3 in DNA: TGTGCCAGCAGCTTCTCCGACGGTGGTAGGACCCAGTACTTC.

This clonotype was seen a few times. V and J are TRBV28 and TRBJ2-7; D tentatively reads TRBD1 or TRBD2 (6 bases each). The CDR3 extends over 12 amino acids. Trimming cost V 6 bases and J 6 bases, with 12 bases left between them. Germline CDR1 reads MDHEN; CDR2 reads SYDVKM. In DNA, the CDR3 is TGTGCCAGCAGGAGGGGGGCACTCGAGCAGTACTTC. It codes for CASRRGALEQYF.

The count of this clonotype is one. Since no conserved phenylalanine or tryptophan closes the CDR3, a read error is the likely cause. CDR3 in DNA: TGTGCCAGCAGCTCCCGCCCACAGGGGAGGGCCGAGCAGTACTTG. Translated: CASSSRPQGRAEQYL. The J gene is TRBJ2-7, the V gene TRBV7-2; D is possibly TRBD1 or TRBD2 (7 bases each). Per germline, CDR1 SGHTA and CDR2 FQGNSA. The V gene lost 4 bases and the J gene lost 6 bases, with 19 bases spanning the gap. The CDR3 runs 15 residues.

Notes on this clonotype: A much larger clone sits a single nucleotide away, making a read error possible. The rearrangement links TRBV5-1 to TRBJ2-1; a weak D match, TRBD2 (7 bases). V was shortened by 5 bases and J by 6 bases, with 21 bases between the two germline ends. Germline-derived CDR1 and CDR2 are SGHRS and YFSETQ. The length of the CDR3 is 16 residues. The CDR3 here is CASRTGRGALCNEQFF. The CDR3 coding sequence is TGCGCCAGCAGAACTGGACGGGGGGCCCTATGCAATGAGCAGTTCTTC.

In this sample, this clonotype turned up a few times. V gene TRBV12-3 or TRBV12-4 combines with J gene TRBJ2-3; 9 bases are a match to TRBD2. This CDR3 contains 13 residues. V trimming: 8 bases; J trimming: 4 bases; junction bases outside the gene matches: 4. CDR3 sequence: CASRTSAADTQYF. CDR3 coding DNA: TGTGCCAGCCGGACTAGCGCTGCAGATACGCAGTATTTT.

This clonotype was found a few times. The genes are TRBV29-1 and TRBJ2-2; unclear D gene. V lost 1 base to trimming and J lost 5 bases, with 8 bases between them. The CDR3 totals 13 residues. CDR1 is SQVTM, CDR2 ANQGSEA, per germline. Written as DNA, the CDR3 is TGCAGCGTTGAAGTGGTCTTTACCGGGGAGCTGTTTTTT. Its protein product is CSVEVVFTGELFF.

CDR3 protein: CASSLKIDRGREHQQYF. In DNA form, the CDR3 reads TGTGCCAGCAGCTTAAAGATCGACAGGGGGCGCGAACATCAGCAGTACTTC. The rearrangement joins TRBV7-2 to TRBJ2-5; TRBD1 matches at 10 bases. From germline, CDR1 is SGHTA and CDR2 FQGNSA. Trimming cost V 2 bases and J 11 bases; bases outside gene matches: 17. CDR3 length: 17 residues.